This T cell receptor beta chain was captured in a study of cytomegalovirus exposure and HLA in healthy donors. Looking at the study overall: From donors who were HLA-typed, an early data release held 80 million or so unique TCRs.

Trimming took off 4 bases at V and 5 bases at J, with 18 bases between the two ends. The CDR3 length is 15 residues. CDR1 is GTSNPN and CDR2 is SVGIG in the germline V gene (reference sequence). 13 Jbeta primers and 60 Vbeta primers were used for the PCR. Clones were sequenced by immunoSEQ multiplex PCR, and TCRdb holds only the in-frame ones, with some missing. The repertoire consists of fewer than 250,000 clones, with 80% occurring once and the leading ten covering 0.85% to 1.4%. Sequencing input: PBMCs. The chain carries TRBV30 and TRBJ2-1; possible D gene TRBD1, 5 bases. The sequence came from a middle-aged woman in good health and CMV-seronegative. CDR3 in amino acids: CAWTPGQGNHNEQFF. CDR3 nucleotides: TGTGCCTGGACCCCGGGTCAGGGAAATCACAATGAGCAGTTCTTC.